Listed here are 3 T cell receptor beta chains from one sample, sequenced in a study of chemoradiotherapy in HPV16-positive cancers. TCRdb's table, derived via immunoSEQ multiplex PCR, lists solely in-frame clones and lacks some. The profile covers 20,000 to 25,000 clones, with around 87% appearing a single time and 2% to 2.5% taken by the ten largest. The sample here was blood, taken from a patient who underwent chemoradiotherapy. The receptors were gathered from a human donor with HPV-associated anogenital cancer.

The chain links TRBV15 to TRBJ2-7; 12 bases map to TRBD1. Germline V gene lookup returns CDR1 LNHNV and CDR2 YYDKDF (reference sequence). This CDR3 comprises 15 residues. Losses at the gene ends were 3 bases for V and 6 bases for J; bases not matched to a gene: 6. The chain's CDR3 is CATSRTGTGGVEQYF. CDR3 coding DNA: TGTGCCACCAGCAGGACCGGGACAGGGGGCGTCGAGCAGTACTTC.

The rearrangement uses TRBV4-1 and TRBJ2-6, with a possible D match to TRBD2 (6 bases). V dropped 0 bases and J dropped 4 bases, with 7 bases sitting between them. This CDR3 spans 15 amino acids. From germline, CDR1 is MGHRA and CDR2 YSYEKL. The CDR3 region is CASSQDGGGANVLTF. The DNA of the CDR3 is TGCGCCAGCAGCCAAGACGGGGGAGGGGCCAACGTCCTGACTTTC.

V usage is TRBV7-9 and J usage is TRBJ1-5; possible D gene TRBD1, 6 bases. Germline lookup yields CDR1 SEHNR and CDR2 FQNEAQ (reference sequence). The CDR3 extends over 17 amino acids. V was shortened by 1 base and J by 2 bases, with 15 bases between the two germline ends. The CDR3: CASSLGRGGSGNQPQHF. CDR3 DNA: TGTGCCAGCAGCTTAGGCAGGGGAGGTAGTGGCAATCAGCCCCAGCATTTT.